A selection of T cell receptor beta chains follows, all from one sample in a study of shared T cell receptors in the human thymus. The repertoire was sequenced with immunoSEQ multiplex PCR; TCRdb's copy has only in-frame clones and lacks some. The table shows approximately 400,000 clones, with over 90% occurring only once. Sequenced material: thymocytes. Receptor source: a human donor. Each CDR3 is given with its conserved first and last residue. The order of the fields is J gene, clone size, V gene, D gene, CDR3 protein, CDR3 DNA. A D gene is named only where the DNA matches it firmly. A row's size may be missing; if present it is once, few, many or a size class.

>TRBJ1-4|few|TRBV28|.
CASSLILGAANEKLFF
TGTGCCAGCAGTTTAATCTTAGGGGCGGCTAATGAAAAACTGTTTTTT
>TRBJ2-7|.|TRBV10-3|.
CAINGHSSYEQYF
TGTGCCATCAACGGACACAGCTCCTACGAGCAGTACTTC
>TRBJ2-7|once|TRBV28|.
CASRIDRPLYEQYF
TGTGCCAGCAGGATTGACAGGCCGCTTTACGAGCAGTACTTC
>TRBJ2-6|.|TRBV7-3|.
CASSLNVASGANVLTF
TGTGCCAGCAGCTTAAATGTGGCTTCTGGGGCCAACGTCCTGACTTTC
>TRBJ2-3|.|TRBV30|TRBD2
CAWSPLSGRTDTQYF
TGTGCCTGGAGTCCTCTTAGCGGGAGAACAGATACGCAGTATTTT
>TRBJ1-5|.|TRBV27|TRBD1
CASSMGQGGPSNQPQHF
TGTGCCAGCAGTATGGGACAGGGGGGACCTAGCAATCAGCCCCAGCATTTT
>TRBJ2-2|.|TRBV5-6|TRBD1
CASSLGDRGSCGELFF
TGTGCCAGCAGCTTGGGGGACAGGGGGTCATGCGGGGAGCTGTTTTTT
>TRBJ2-7|.|TRBV6-7|TRBD2
CASSYAGLAVYEQYF
TGTGCCAGCAGTTACGCAGGGCTAGCGGTCTACGAGCAGTACTTC
>TRBJ2-7|.|TRBV27|TRBD2
CASSPQAGLAGGKRYEQYF
TGTGCCAGCAGCCCCCAAGCGGGACTAGCGGGAGGTAAACGCTACGAGCAGTACTTC
>TRBJ2-1|.|TRBV5-5|.
CASSLEYSYNEQFF
TGTGCCAGCAGCTTGGAGTACTCCTACAATGAGCAGTTCTTC
>TRBJ2-7|.|TRBV7-9|.
CASSPRRGLDEQYF
TGTGCCAGCAGCCCCCGGAGGGGGCTGGACGAGCAGTACTTC
>TRBJ2-2|.|TRBV19|TRBD2
CASSLWTSGRRSTGELFF
TGTGCCAGTAGTTTGTGGACTAGCGGGAGGAGGTCCACCGGGGAGCTGTTTTTT
>TRBJ1-1|.|TRBV14|.
CASSHNRGRGVNTEAFF
TGTGCCAGCAGCCATAATCGCGGGCGAGGCGTGAACACTGAAGCTTTCTTT
>TRBJ2-5|.|TRBV18|.
CASSPQGQETQYF
TGTGCCAGCTCACCACAGGGCCAAGAGACCCAGTACTTC
>TRBJ2-7|.|TRBV7-9|.
CASSPAPLITGCSYEQYF
TGTGCCAGCAGCCCGGCCCCCCTTATTACTGGCTGCTCCTACGAGCAGTACTTC
>TRBJ1-5|.|TRBV5-1|.
CASSSKRYRNQPQHF
TGCGCCAGCAGCTCTAAAAGATACAGGAATCAGCCCCAGCATTTT
>TRBJ2-3|.|TRBV2|.
CASQDPGPAQYF
TGTGCCTCCCAAGATCCGGGACCAGCGCAGTATTTT
>TRBJ2-4|.|TRBV28|.
CASSSRDITAFQYF
TGTGCCAGCAGTTCCCGGGACATCACGGCCTTTCAGTACTTC
>TRBJ1-3|.|TRBV28|TRBD1
CASSLYPHAGGFTDPGNTIYF
TGTGCCAGCAGTTTATACCCCCACGCAGGGGGGTTTACGGATCCTGGAAACACCATATATTTT
>TRBJ2-7|.|TRBV28|TRBD2
CASSLPSGVEYEQYF
TGTGCCAGCAGTTTACCTAGCGGGGTTGAATACGAGCAGTACTTC
>TRBJ2-1|.|TRBV29-1|TRBD1
CSVGSGTGRSEQFF
TGCAGCGTCGGGAGCGGGACAGGGAGATCTGAGCAGTTCTTC
>TRBJ1-6|.|TRBV28|.
CASSSGPLHF
TGTGCCAGCAGTTCTGGTCCCCTCCACTTT
>TRBJ1-2|few|TRBV27|TRBD1
CASRPTGNYGYTF
TGTGCCAGCAGACCGACAGGGAACTATGGCTACACCTTC
>TRBJ2-3|.|TRBV6-4|TRBD1
CASSAGQASQISTDTQYF
TGTGCCAGCAGTGCCGGACAGGCGTCCCAGATTAGCACAGATACGCAGTATTTT
>TRBJ1-2|.|TRBV28|.
CASSFNGSRGRSGYTF
TGTGCCAGCAGTTTTAATGGTTCCAGGGGAAGATCGGGCTACACCTTC
>TRBJ2-7|.|TRBV28|.
CASSLLNYPYYEQYF
TGTGCCAGCAGTTTATTAAACTACCCGTACTACGAGCAGTACTTC
>TRBJ1-4|.|TRBV18|TRBD1
CASSGQGSTNEKLFF
TGTGCCAGCTCGGGACAGGGGTCAACTAATGAAAAACTGTTTTTT
>TRBJ2-5|.|TRBV6-5|.
CASSFDFETQYF
TGTGCCAGCAGTTTCGATTTCGAGACCCAGTACTTC
>TRBJ1-5|.|TRBV5-5|.
CASSLDTRDPQHF
TGTGCCAGCAGCCTGGACACGCGTGATCCCCAGCATTTT
>TRBJ2-3|.|TRBV27|.
CASSLKGRSTDTQYF
TGTGCCAGCAGTTTAAAAGGACGGAGCACAGATACGCAGTATTTT
>TRBJ2-5|.|TRBV7-3|.
CASSSTGEKETQYF
TGTGCCAGCAGCTCTACGGGGGAAAAAGAGACCCAGTACTTC
>TRBJ1-1|.|TRBV5-6|.
CASSPSSSWSTEAFF
TGTGCCAGCAGCCCATCTTCCTCCTGGAGCACTGAAGCTTTCTTT
>TRBJ2-7|.|TRBV5-6|.
CASSLNYEQYF
TGTGCCAGCAGCTTAAACTACGAGCAGTACTTC
>TRBJ2-3|.|TRBV15|.
CATSRYSYPGADTQYF
TGTGCCACCAGCAGATACTCTTATCCGGGGGCAGATACGCAGTATTTT
>TRBJ1-2|.|TRBV6-5|TRBD1
CASSTRQGRGGTF
TGTGCCAGCAGTACTAGACAGGGACGGGGGGGCACCTTC
>TRBJ2-3|.|TRBV25-1|.
CASSVHWPDTQYF
TGTGCCAGCAGTGTTCATTGGCCAGATACGCAGTATTTT
>TRBJ2-2|.|TRBV27|.
CASSLVGIPGPNTGELFF
TGTGCCAGCAGTTTAGTCGGGATCCCAGGGCCTAACACCGGGGAGCTGTTTTTT
>TRBJ2-1|.|TRBV18|TRBD1
CASSPAGQGVNEQFF
TGTGCCAGCTCCCCCGCAGGACAGGGTGTCAATGAGCAGTTCTTC
>TRBJ2-7|.|TRBV5-6|.
CASLPTGVTKREQYF
TGTGCCAGCCTCCCTACTGGGGTCACGAAGAGGGAGCAGTACTTC
>TRBJ2-6|.|TRBV5-1|.
CASSLGPTSGANVLTF
TGCGCCAGCAGCTTGGGGCCGACCTCTGGGGCCAACGTCCTGACTTTC
>TRBJ1-5|.|TRBV18|.
CASSPPGGCQPQHF
TGTGCCAGCTCACCACCGGGGGGTTGTCAGCCCCAGCATTTT
>TRBJ2-2|.|TRBV29-1|.
CSVVTLGRTGELFF
TGCAGCGTTGTCACGCTCGGTAGGACCGGGGAGCTGTTTTTT
>TRBJ2-7|.|TRBV6-4|TRBD1
CASRDLRDRVLNEQYF
TGTGCCAGCAGGGATCTTCGGGACAGGGTGTTGAACGAGCAGTACTTC
>TRBJ2-3|.|TRBV5-8|TRBD2
CASSWRLAGGRDTQYF
TGTGCCAGCAGCTGGAGACTAGCGGGAGGGAGGGATACGCAGTATTTT
>TRBJ2-7|.|TRBV9|TRBD2
CASSPGASGLYEQYF
TGTGCCAGCAGCCCGGGGGCTAGCGGGCTCTACGAGCAGTACTTC
>TRBJ2-3|.|TRBV6-5|.
CASSYRLVPDTQYF
TGTGCCAGCAGTTACAGACTAGTCCCAGATACGCAGTATTTT
>TRBJ2-3|.|TRBV18|.
CASSPETPQGRSTDTQYF
TGTGCCAGCTCACCCGAAACCCCACAAGGGAGGTCCACAGATACGCAGTATTTT
>TRBJ2-1|.|TRBV4-3|TRBD2
CASSPTGTRGYEQFF
TGCGCCAGCAGCCCCACCGGGACTAGAGGGTATGAGCAGTTCTTC
>TRBJ2-2|.|TRBV28|TRBD2
CASSDGREAIVTGELFF
TGTGCCAGCAGTGATGGGCGGGAGGCCATTGTCACCGGGGAGCTGTTTTTT
>TRBJ1-2|few|TRBV7-9|.
CASSPGGRDYYGYTF
TGTGCCAGCAGCCCTGGAGGGAGAGATTACTATGGCTACACCTTC
>TRBJ1-2|.|TRBV6-5|TRBD1
CASSTGGYGYTF
TGTGCCAGCAGTACAGGGGGCTATGGCTACACCTTC
>TRBJ1-2|few|TRBV19|.
CASSIRQIYGYTF
TGTGCCAGTAGTATACGACAGATCTATGGCTACACCTTC
>TRBJ2-7|.|TRBV2|.
CASMASSYEQYF
TGTGCCAGCATGGCCAGCTCCTACGAGCAGTACTTC
>TRBJ1-4|.|TRBV7-2|.
CASKRRGEKLFF
TGTGCCAGCAAGAGAAGGGGTGAAAAACTGTTTTTT
>TRBJ2-3|.|TRBV5-4|TRBD1
CASTRGPGQGEQADTQYF
TGTGCCAGCACCCGGGGTCCGGGACAGGGGGAACAGGCAGATACGCAGTATTTT
>TRBJ2-7|.|TRBV27|.
CASQPLGGRSRHEQYF
TGTGCCAGCCAACCCCTTGGGGGACGCTCTCGCCACGAGCAGTACTTC
>TRBJ1-2|.|TRBV4-1|.
CASSRSRPGGYTF
TGCGCCAGCAGCCGATCCCGCCCTGGGGGCTACACCTTC
>TRBJ1-3|.|TRBV19|.
CASSRRRERSGNTIYF
TGTGCCAGTAGCCGGAGGCGAGAACGCTCTGGAAACACCATATATTTT
>TRBJ2-4|.|TRBV5-6|.
CASSLKPRSGRSLVMHF
TGTGCCAGCAGCTTAAAGCCTCGGTCAGGAAGAAGCCTGGTCATGCACTTC